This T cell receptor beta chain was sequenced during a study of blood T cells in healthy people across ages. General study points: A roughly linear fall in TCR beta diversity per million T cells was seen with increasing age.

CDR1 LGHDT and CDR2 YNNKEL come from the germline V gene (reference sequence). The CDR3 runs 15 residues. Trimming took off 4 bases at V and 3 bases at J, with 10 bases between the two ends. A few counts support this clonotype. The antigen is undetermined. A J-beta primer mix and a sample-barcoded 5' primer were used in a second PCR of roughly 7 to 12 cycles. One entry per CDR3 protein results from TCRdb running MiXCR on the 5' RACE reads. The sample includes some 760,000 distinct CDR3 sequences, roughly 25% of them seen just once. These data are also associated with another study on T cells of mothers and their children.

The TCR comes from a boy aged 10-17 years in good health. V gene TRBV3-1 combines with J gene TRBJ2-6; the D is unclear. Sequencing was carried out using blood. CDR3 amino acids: CASSPGYGGANVLTF. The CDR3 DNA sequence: TGTGCCAGCAGCCCCGGGTACGGTGGGGCCAACGTCCTGACTTTC.